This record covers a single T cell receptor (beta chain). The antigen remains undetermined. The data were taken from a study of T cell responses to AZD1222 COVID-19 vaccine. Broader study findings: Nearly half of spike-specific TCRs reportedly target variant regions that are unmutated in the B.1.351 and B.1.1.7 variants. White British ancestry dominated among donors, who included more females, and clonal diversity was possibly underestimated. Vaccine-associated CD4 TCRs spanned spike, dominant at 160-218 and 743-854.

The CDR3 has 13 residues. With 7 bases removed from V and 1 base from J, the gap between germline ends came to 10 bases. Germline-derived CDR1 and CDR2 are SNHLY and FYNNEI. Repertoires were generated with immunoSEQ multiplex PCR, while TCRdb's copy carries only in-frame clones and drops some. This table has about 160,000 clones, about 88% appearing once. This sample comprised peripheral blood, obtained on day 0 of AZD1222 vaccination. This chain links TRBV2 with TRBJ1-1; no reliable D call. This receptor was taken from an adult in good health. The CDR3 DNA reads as TGTGCCAGCACGCGACAAGAGAACACTGAAGCTTTCTTT. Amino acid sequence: CASTRQENTEAFF.